In its sample, the clone carrying this T cell receptor (beta chain) was seen a few times. Its antigen is undetermined. The data are from a study of cytomegalovirus exposure and HLA in healthy donors. Turning to the study itself: HLA-typed donors were the source of 90 million or so unique TCRs, which an early data release held. Whole-study results and caveats: There were some V segments, including TRBV6-2 and TRBV6-3, excluded as indistinguishable.

Trimming shortened V by 5 bases and J by 3 bases, and 10 bases separated the two germline ends. This CDR3 has 13 residues. Germline assignment: CDR1 SSHAT and CDR2 FNYEAQ (reference sequence). PCR amplification relied on 60 Vbeta primers (plus 13 Jbeta primers). Using immunoSEQ multiplex PCR, the repertoire was profiled, and TCRdb retains in-frame clones only, with some absent. Among more than 85,000 clones, nearly 70% were seen once, and the ten largest hold 5.4%. The material sequenced was PBMCs. The source of this sequence is a woman in her seventies in good health and CMV-seropositive. The gene calls are TRBV7-7 and TRBJ1-1, with D maybe TRBD1 (6 bases). CDR3 sequence reads: CASSADRYTEAFF. The CDR3, as DNA: TGTGCCAGCAGCGCCGACAGGTACACTGAAGCTTTCTTT.